This TCR beta chain was obtained from a study of shared clonotypes between healthy human individuals. Findings of the study overall: Clonotypes which were not shared had lower generation probabilities than clonotypes that all four donors shared.

Original analysis: ImmunoSEQ sequences covered only the junction and lacked quality scores; filtering therefore differed. The data were produced by immunoSEQ multiplex PCR, yet TCRdb's version contains in-frame clones alone and is incomplete. V and J calls plus clone size are reproduced from that table; the DNA served to infer D and trimming. The sample holds around 2,000,000 clones, 85% to 95% seen once. Only CD45RO-negative cells positively selected for CCR7 counted as naive CD8 cells, so terminally differentiated effector memory CD45RA+ cells were excluded. As regards this clone: Its antigen is not identified.

CDR1 MNHEY and CDR2 SMNVEV come from the germline V gene (reference sequence). The CDR3 is 16 amino acids. Trimming removed 2 bases from V and 0 bases from J, with 13 bases in between. The rearrangement links TRBV27 to TRBJ1-1; perhaps TRBD1 as D (6 bases). The TCR was taken from a man in his late teens or twenties in good health. Some clones in this sample may be carry-over from other donors' samples. The sequencing input was naive CD8+ T cells from PBMCs. Written as DNA, the CDR3 is TGTGCCAGCAGTTTACACGGCGGACAGATGAACACTGAAGCTTTCTTT. It translates to CASSLHGGQMNTEAFF.